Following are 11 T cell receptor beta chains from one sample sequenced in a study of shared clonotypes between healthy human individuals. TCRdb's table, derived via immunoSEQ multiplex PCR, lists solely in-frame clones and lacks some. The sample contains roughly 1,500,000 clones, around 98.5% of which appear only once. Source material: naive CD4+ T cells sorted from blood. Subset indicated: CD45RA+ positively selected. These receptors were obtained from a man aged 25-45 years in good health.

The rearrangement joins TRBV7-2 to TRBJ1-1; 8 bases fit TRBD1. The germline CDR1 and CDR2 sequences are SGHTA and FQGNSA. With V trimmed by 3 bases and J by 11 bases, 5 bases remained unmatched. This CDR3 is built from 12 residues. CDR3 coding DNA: TGTGCCAGCAGCTTGGACAGGGCGGTCGCTTTCTTT. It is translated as CASSLDRAVAFF.

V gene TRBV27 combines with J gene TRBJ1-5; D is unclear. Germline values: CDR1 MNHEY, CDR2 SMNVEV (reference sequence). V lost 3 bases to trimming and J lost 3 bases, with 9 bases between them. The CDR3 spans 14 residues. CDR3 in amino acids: CASSFLKDNQPQHF. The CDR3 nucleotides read TGTGCCAGCAGTTTTCTAAAGGACAATCAGCCCCAGCATTTT.

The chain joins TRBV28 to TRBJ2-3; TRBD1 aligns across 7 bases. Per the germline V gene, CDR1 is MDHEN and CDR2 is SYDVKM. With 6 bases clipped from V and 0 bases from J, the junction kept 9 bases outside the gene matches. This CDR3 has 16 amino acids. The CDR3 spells CASRDLRGHSTDTQYF. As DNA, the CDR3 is TGTGCCAGCAGAGACCTTAGGGGGCATAGCACAGATACGCAGTATTTT. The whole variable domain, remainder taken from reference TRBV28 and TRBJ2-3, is DVKVTQSSRYLVKRTGEKVFLECVQDMDHENMFWYRQDPGLGLRLIYFSYDVKMKEKGDIPEGYSVSREKKERFSLILESASTNQTSMYLCASRDLRGHSTDTQYFGPGTRLTVL.

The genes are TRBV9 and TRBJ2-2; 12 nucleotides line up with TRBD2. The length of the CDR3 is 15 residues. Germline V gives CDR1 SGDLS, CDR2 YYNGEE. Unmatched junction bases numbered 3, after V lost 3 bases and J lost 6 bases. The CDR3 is CASSARLAGAGELFF. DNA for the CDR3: TGTGCCAGCAGCGCCCGACTAGCGGGAGCCGGGGAGCTGTTTTTT.

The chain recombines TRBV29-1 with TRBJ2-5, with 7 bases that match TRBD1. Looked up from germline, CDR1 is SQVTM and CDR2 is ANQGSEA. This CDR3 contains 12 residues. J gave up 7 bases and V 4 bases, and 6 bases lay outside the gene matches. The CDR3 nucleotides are TGCAGCGTTGGGGACAGCGTTGGGACCCAGTACTTC. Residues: CSVGDSVGTQYF.

The CDR3: CASELGGGTYEQYF. The CDR3 coding sequence is TGCGCCAGCGAGCTAGGCGGGGGGACCTACGAGCAGTACTTC. The chain combines TRBV5-1 with TRBJ2-7; 8 bases match TRBD2. The CDR3 is made up of 14 amino acids. The V and J ends lost 7 bases and 2 bases, in that order; junction bases with no gene match: 8. Looked up from germline, CDR1 is SGHRS and CDR2 is YFSETQ.

The CDR3 loop is CASSLSRRPTGTNYGYTF. The DNA of the CDR3 is TGTGCCAGCAGTTTAAGCCGCAGACCGACAGGAACAAACTATGGCTACACCTTC. The V gene is TRBV28, the J gene TRBJ1-2; tentative D call: TRBD1 (6 bases). Germline V gives CDR1 MDHEN, CDR2 SYDVKM. The CDR3 contains 18 residues. V lost 2 bases to trimming and J lost 2 bases, with 21 bases between them.

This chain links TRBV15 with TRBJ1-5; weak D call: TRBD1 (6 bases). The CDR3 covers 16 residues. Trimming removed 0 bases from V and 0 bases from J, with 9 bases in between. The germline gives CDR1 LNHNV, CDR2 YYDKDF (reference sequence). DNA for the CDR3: TGTGCCACCAGCAGAGACACAGGGAATAGCAATCAGCCCCAGCATTTT. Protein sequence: CATSRDTGNSNQPQHF.

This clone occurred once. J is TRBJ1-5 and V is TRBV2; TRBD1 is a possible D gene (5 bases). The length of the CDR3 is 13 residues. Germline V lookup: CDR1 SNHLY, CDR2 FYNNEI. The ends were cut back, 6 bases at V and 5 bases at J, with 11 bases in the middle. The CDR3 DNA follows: TGTGCCAGCAGGGACAAGGGTTATCAGCCCCAGCATTTT. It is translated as CASRDKGYQPQHF.

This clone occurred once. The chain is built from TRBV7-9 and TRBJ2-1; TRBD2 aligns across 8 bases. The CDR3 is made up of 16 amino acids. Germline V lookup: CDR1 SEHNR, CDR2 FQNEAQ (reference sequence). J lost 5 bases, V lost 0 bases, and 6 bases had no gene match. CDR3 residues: CASSLAGGRFDNEQFF. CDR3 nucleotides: TGTGCCAGCAGCTTAGCCGGCGGGAGGTTCGACAATGAGCAGTTCTTC.

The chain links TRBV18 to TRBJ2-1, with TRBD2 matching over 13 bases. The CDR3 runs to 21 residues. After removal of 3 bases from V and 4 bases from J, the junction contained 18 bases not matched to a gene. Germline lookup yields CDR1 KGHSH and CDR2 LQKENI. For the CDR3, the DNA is TGTGCCAGCTCACCTCAGGGGCGGACTAGCGGGAGACAGAGGGTTTACAATGAGCAGTTCTTC. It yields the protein CASSPQGRTSGRQRVYNEQFF.